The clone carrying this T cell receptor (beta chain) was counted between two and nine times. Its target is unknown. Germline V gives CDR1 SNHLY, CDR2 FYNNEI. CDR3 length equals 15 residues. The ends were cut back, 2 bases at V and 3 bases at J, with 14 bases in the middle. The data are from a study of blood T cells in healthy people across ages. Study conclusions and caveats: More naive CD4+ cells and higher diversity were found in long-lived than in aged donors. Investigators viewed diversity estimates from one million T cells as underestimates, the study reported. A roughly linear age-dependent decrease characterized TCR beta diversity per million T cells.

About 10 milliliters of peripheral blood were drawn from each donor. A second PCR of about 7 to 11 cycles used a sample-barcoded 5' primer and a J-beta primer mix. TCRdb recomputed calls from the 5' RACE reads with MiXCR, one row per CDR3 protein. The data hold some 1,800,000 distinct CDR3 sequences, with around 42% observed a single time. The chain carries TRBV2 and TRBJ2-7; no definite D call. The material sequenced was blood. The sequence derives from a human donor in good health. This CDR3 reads CASSEYRASDYEQYF. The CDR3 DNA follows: TGTGCCAGCAGTGAATACCGGGCCTCCGACTACGAGCAGTACTTC.